A single sample gave rise to the 27 T cell receptor beta chains below, sequenced in a study of T-cell reconstitution after alpha-beta-depleted transplantation in children. For TCRbeta, the library was prepared with unique molecular identifiers. From the PCR reads, TCRdb called clonotypes with MiXCR, one entry per CDR3 protein. The data contain some 460,000 distinct CDR3 sequences, around 15% of them seen just once; the ten biggest clones take up roughly 27%. The sample here was PBMCs, mostly from graft donor cells, taken 360 days after TCRalphabeta/CD19-depleted stem cell transplant. Receptor source: a boy less than two years old who had a stem cell transplant for Wiskott-Aldrich syndrome, so the T cells may come from the graft donor.

A few counts support this clonotype. The chain carries TRBV20-1 and TRBJ2-7; D uncertain. The CDR3 totals 14 residues. V lost 3 bases and J 2 bases, leaving 14 bases between the germline ends. Germline CDR1 reads DFQATT; CDR2 reads SNEGSKA (reference sequence). The CDR3 loop is CSASPLYDPYEQYF. The CDR3 nucleotides read TGCAGTGCTAGTCCTCTCTATGATCCCTACGAGCAGTACTTC.

This clonotype was observed a handful of times. The chain couples TRBV7-9 to TRBJ2-7; possibly TRBD1 for D (6 bases). The ends were cut back, 3 bases at V and 6 bases at J, with 21 bases in the middle. The germline V gene has CDR1 SEHNR and CDR2 FQNEAQ (reference sequence). CDR3 length: 16 amino acids. The chain's CDR3 is CASSLTGFEVKGEQYF. Here the CDR3 DNA reads TGTGCCAGCAGCTTGACAGGATTCGAGGTAAAAGGCGAGCAGTACTTC.

This chain connects TRBV24-1 to TRBJ1-5; D uncertain. This CDR3 region has 13 residues. Looked up from germline, CDR1 is KGHDR and CDR2 is SFDVKD. V shed 3 bases and J shed 2 bases, with 4 bases lying between them. Here the CDR3 reads CATSDAGNQPQHF. CDR3 sequence (DNA): TGTGCCACCAGTGATGCCGGCAATCAGCCCCAGCATTTT.

The rearrangement links TRBV4-3 to TRBJ2-2, with 8 bases lining up with TRBD2. V lost 5 bases and J lost 5; bases outside the gene matches: 7. The germline gives CDR1 LGHNA, CDR2 YSLEER. The CDR3 has 15 amino acids. The CDR3 nucleotides are TGCGCCAGCAGCAAAAGCGGGAGAGAGACCGGGGAGCTGTTTTTT. This encodes CASSKSGRETGELFF.

V gene TRBV2 combines with J gene TRBJ1-2, with a weak D call TRBD1 (6 bases). The germline CDR1 and CDR2 sequences are SNHLY and FYNNEI. V lost 2 bases and J lost 4, with 11 bases in between. The CDR3 runs 14 residues. Here the CDR3 DNA reads TGTGCCAGCAGTGAATCGGACAGCTCCTATGGCTACACCTTC. Protein product: CASSESDSSYGYTF.

The table lists this clonotype with a few counts. The rearrangement joins TRBV7-9 to TRBJ2-3, with TRBD2 identical over 8 bases. V gave up 0 bases and J gave up 1 base; unmatched junction bases: 3. CDR3 length equals 16 residues. The germline gives CDR1 SEHNR, CDR2 FQNEAQ (reference sequence). This CDR3 reads CASSLAREVRTDTQYF. CDR3 bases: TGTGCCAGCAGCTTAGCGCGGGAGGTCCGCACAGATACGCAGTATTTT.

The chain combines TRBV28 with TRBJ2-1; D gene unclear. Per germline, CDR1 MDHEN and CDR2 SYDVKM. The CDR3 runs to 14 residues. V lost 6 bases to trimming and J lost 4 bases, with 13 bases between them. The CDR3 sequence is CASSNPQGYNEQFF. In nucleotides, the CDR3 is TGTGCCAGCAGCAACCCCCAAGGGTACAATGAGCAGTTCTTC.

This sequence joins TRBV7-9 and TRBJ1-2; D remains unclear. V lost 8 bases and J 8 bases, leaving 12 bases between the germline ends. CDR1 and CDR2 (germline): SEHNR, FQNEAQ (reference sequence). The CDR3 consists of 11 residues. The CDR3 spells CASENGGGYTF. The CDR3 DNA reads TGTGCCAGCGAGAACGGCGGGGGCTACACCTTC.

This clonotype has at least ten counts. This chain links TRBV29-1 with TRBJ2-1, with 11 bases fitting TRBD2. This CDR3 is built from 13 residues. Germline V gene data show CDR1 as SQVTM and CDR2 as ANQGSEA. The trim removed 7 bases at V and 5 bases at J, leaving 4 bases unmatched. CDR3 sequence: CSGLAGGNNEQFF. The CDR3 region has the DNA TGCAGCGGCTTAGCGGGAGGGAACAATGAGCAGTTCTTC.

This rearrangement joins TRBV2 to TRBJ2-3; TRBD2 matches at 7 bases. V dropped 5 bases and J dropped 1; count of bases not matched to a gene: 6. The germline gives CDR1 SNHLY, CDR2 FYNNEI. CDR3 length: 15 residues. As DNA, the CDR3 is TGTGCCAGCAGTCGGACTAGAGGGGGCACAGATACGCAGTATTTT. Its protein is CASSRTRGGTDTQYF.

This clonotype was observed a few times. The chain has TRBV5-1 and TRBJ1-1; TRBD1 agrees at 10 bases. CDR1 is SGHRS and CDR2 is YFSETQ in the germline V gene. CDR3 length: 16 amino acids. With 4 bases clipped from V and 0 bases from J, the junction kept 6 bases outside the gene matches. CDR3 DNA: TGCGCCAGCAGCACCAAGACAGGGGGCATGAACACTGAAGCTTTCTTT. This sequence encodes CASSTKTGGMNTEAFF.

The chain joins TRBV15 to TRBJ1-2; D is unresolved. The CDR3 extends over 13 amino acids. Between the trimmed V and J ends, which lost 4 bases and 2 bases, there was a span of 8 bases. Germline CDR1 LNHNV, CDR2 YYDKDF (reference sequence). This CDR3 is CATSTGNNYGYTF. DNA of the CDR3: TGTGCCACCAGCACGGGCAACAACTATGGCTACACCTTC.

This rearrangement joins TRBV2 to TRBJ2-2; TRBD2 matches at 10 bases. J lost 7 bases, V lost 2 bases, and 16 bases had no gene match. Germline loops: CDR1 SNHLY, CDR2 FYNNEI. The CDR3 is made up of 19 amino acids. The CDR3 DNA follows: TGTGCCAGCAGTGAATTTATCCCCTCTAGCGGGAGCGGAGTCGGGGAGCTGTTTTTT. It specifies CASSEFIPSSGSGVGELFF.

The chain uses TRBV18 and TRBJ2-2; the D call may be TRBD1 or TRBD2 (5 bases each). The CDR3 runs 15 residues. Trimming cost V 4 bases and J 0 bases, with 9 bases left between them. CDR1 and CDR2 from the germline V gene are KGHSH and LQKENI. This CDR3 reads CASSRDGPNTGELFF. The CDR3 bases are TGTGCCAGCTCACGGGACGGCCCGAACACCGGGGAGCTGTTTTTT.

J is TRBJ2-3 and V is TRBV25-1; D perhaps matches TRBD2 (6 bases). The germline V gene encodes CDR1 MGHDK and CDR2 SYGVNS. The CDR3 has 12 residues. V was shortened by 6 bases and J by 8 bases, with 12 bases between the two germline ends. As DNA, the CDR3 is TGTGCCAGCAGGCGGGACCAGTCTACGCAGTATTTT. This translates into CASRRDQSTQYF.

The rearrangement links TRBV20-1 to TRBJ2-7; D ambiguous. The germline CDR1 and CDR2 sequences are DFQATT and SNEGSKA (reference sequence). The CDR3 totals 13 residues. V was pared by 4 bases and J by 4 bases, with 14 bases between. In DNA form, the CDR3 reads TGCAGTGCTAATAGGCCCGATTCTTACGAGCAGTACTTC. Translating it yields CSANRPDSYEQYF.

This clonotype was seen more than once but under ten times. The V gene is TRBV12-3 or TRBV12-4, the J gene TRBJ2-7; D may be TRBD2 (6 bases). The V gene lost 5 bases and the J gene lost 3 bases, with 17 bases spanning the gap. The length of the CDR3 is 15 residues. The CDR3 here is CASSPQAGRNYEQYF. CDR3 nucleotides: TGTGCCAGCAGTCCTCAAGCCGGGAGAAACTACGAGCAGTACTTC.

The chain combines TRBV29-1 with TRBJ2-4, with 8 bases fitting TRBD1. Per the germline V gene, CDR1 is SQVTM and CDR2 is ANQGSEA. The CDR3 has 13 residues. With V trimmed by 4 bases and J by 8 bases, 7 bases remained unmatched. CDR3 residues: CSVAQGAADIQYF. The CDR3 DNA sequence: TGCAGCGTTGCCCAGGGGGCGGCAGACATTCAGTACTTC.

V gene TRBV4-3 combines with J gene TRBJ2-5, with D possibly TRBD1 on 6 matching bases. Germline CDR1 LGHNA, CDR2 YSLEER. This CDR3 has 15 residues. The V end was cut by 4 bases, the J end by 1 base, with 13 bases between. The CDR3 protein is CASSPDRTFQETQYF. The CDR3 nucleotides are TGCGCCAGCAGCCCCGACAGGACTTTCCAAGAGACCCAGTACTTC.

The J gene is TRBJ2-3, the V gene TRBV5-1; D is possibly TRBD2 (6 bases). The CDR3 has 15 residues. V lost 0 bases, J lost 2 bases, and 10 bases lay in between. Per the germline V gene, CDR1 is SGHRS and CDR2 is YFSETQ. CDR3 DNA sequence: TGCGCCAGCAGCTTGGAGGCGGGGAACACAGATACGCAGTATTTT. It translates to CASSLEAGNTDTQYF.

This clonotype was counted between two and nine times. The chain is built from TRBV7-2 and TRBJ2-1; D gene ambiguous. Trimming shortened V by 1 base and J by 7 bases, and 5 bases separated the two germline ends. The CDR3 runs to 12 residues. Germline CDR1 and CDR2: SGHTA and FQGNSA. CDR3 DNA: TGTGCCAGCAGCTTAGATTGGAATGAGCAGTTCTTC. Protein product: CASSLDWNEQFF.

This clonotype was seen a few times. The chain couples TRBV28 to TRBJ2-3, with 8 positions matching TRBD1. Germline CDR1 MDHEN, CDR2 SYDVKM. CDR3 length equals 17 residues. V dropped 3 bases and J dropped 2; count of bases not matched to a gene: 10. The CDR3 DNA is TGTGCCAGCAGTTTCGAACCAGGGGGCGCTTCCACAGATACGCAGTATTTT. This codes for CASSFEPGGASTDTQYF.

A few counts support this clonotype. The rearrangement links TRBV11-3 to TRBJ2-1, with TRBD2 as a possible D gene (6 bases). The germline V and J ends were trimmed by 5 bases and 9 bases, with 8 bases remaining between them. This CDR3 comprises 11 residues. Germline CDR1 is SGHNT and CDR2 is YENEEA. CDR3: CASSRGGEQFF. CDR3 coding DNA: TGTGCCAGCAGCCGGGGAGGTGAGCAGTTCTTC.

CDR3 region: CASSHGTGSSYEQYF. CDR3 nucleotides: TGCGCCAGCAGCCACGGGACAGGCAGCTCCTACGAGCAGTACTTC. The chain has TRBV5-1 and TRBJ2-7; 8 bases match TRBD1. With V trimmed by 4 bases and J by 0 bases, 6 bases remained unmatched. CDR1 and CDR2 from the germline V gene are SGHRS and YFSETQ. The CDR3 is 15 amino acids. The full variable domain, rest sourced from reference TRBV5-1 and TRBJ2-7, is KAGVTQTPRYLIKTRGQQVTLSCSPISGHRSVSWYQQTPGQGLQFLFEYFSETQRNKGNFPGRFSGRQFSNSRSEMNVSTLELGDSALYLCASSHGTGSSYEQYFGPGTRLTVT.

The chain has TRBV29-1 and TRBJ2-7; D call uncertain. Deletions cut 5 bases from V and 4 bases from J, with 15 bases between. The CDR3 length is 13 residues. Per germline, CDR1 SQVTM and CDR2 ANQGSEA. The CDR3 sequence is CSVSGHIHYEQYF. The CDR3 nucleotides are TGCAGCGTTTCAGGTCATATTCATTACGAGCAGTACTTC.

The gene calls are TRBV4-1 and TRBJ2-7; D may be TRBD1 (6 bases). Trimming removed 1 base at V and 4 bases at J, with 17 bases between. This CDR3 has 16 residues. In germline, CDR1 is MGHRA, CDR2 YSYEKL. This chain's CDR3 is CASSQGKGVKGYEQYF. In nucleotides, the CDR3 is TGCGCCAGCAGCCAAGGCAAGGGGGTAAAGGGATACGAGCAGTACTTC.

This clonotype was counted many times. This chain uses TRBV12-3 or TRBV12-4 with TRBJ2-2; 9 bases line up with TRBD1. This CDR3 spans 14 amino acids. V shed 5 bases, J shed 10 bases, and the junction held 8 bases outside the gene matches. For the CDR3, the DNA is TGTGCCAGCAGTCTCCGGGACAGGGAAGAGGAGCTGTTTTTT. It codes for CASSLRDREEELFF.